The sequence of this T cell receptor beta chain was determined in a study of blood T cell repertoires in COVID-19. The wider study: Nucleic acid was either cDNA or gDNA, and it came from T cells, B-cell-depleted T cells, or PBMCs.

How the authors handled the data: By means of reference gene primer amplification, nucleated cell counts were estimated. The data were produced by immunoSEQ multiplex PCR, yet TCRdb's version contains in-frame clones alone and is incomplete. V and J calls and clone size are as listed in that table; D and trimming were resolved from the DNA. The top ten hold 4.7% of the sample, which has about 250,000 clones, 75% to 85% seen once. The trim removed 5 bases at V and 4 bases at J, leaving 6 bases unmatched. The CDR3 sequence is 16 residues long. CDR1 and CDR2 from the germline V gene are SGHTA and FQGNSA.

The rearrangement links TRBV7-2 to TRBJ2-2, with TRBD2 matching over 11 bases. The sequence derives from a woman aged 65 to 85 with acute or convalescent COVID-19. Sequenced material: peripheral blood. CDR3 amino acids: CASSQSSGGFTGELFF. In nucleotides, the CDR3 is TGTGCCAGCAGCCAATCTAGCGGGGGGTTCACCGGGGAGCTGTTTTTT.